This TCR beta chain originates from a study of shared T cell receptors in the human thymus. Produced via immunoSEQ multiplex PCR; TCRdb's table is partial and in-frame only. The table records roughly 68,000 clones, nearly 95% of them present only once. Sequencing input: thymocytes. The TCR originated in a human donor.

This CDR3 is CASSDSPGQGGHQPQHF. In DNA form, the CDR3 reads TGCGCCAGCAGTGATTCCCCGGGACAGGGAGGCCATCAGCCCCAGCATTTT. V is TRBV10-2 and J is TRBJ1-5; TRBD1 agrees at 9 bases. Germline CDR1 is WSHSY and CDR2 is SAAADI. The CDR3 covers 17 residues. The trim removed 3 bases at V and 5 bases at J, leaving 11 bases unmatched.